This entry concerns a single T cell receptor (beta chain). The specificity of this receptor is unknown. No clone much larger than this one lies a single base away; base qualities are absent. The data are from a study of blood T cell repertoires in COVID-19 (dated by TCRdb to the early 2020s). Regarding the study in general: Collaborator samples came from the United States, Italy and Spain and covered acute and convalescent phases of COVID-19. The material from the prospective study consisted of cDNA or gDNA derived from T cells, B-cell-depleted T cells, or PBMCs. Subjects who had been exposed to COVID-19, were actively infected with it, or had recovered from it provided the deeply sampled blood TCRbeta repertoires that made up the dataset. The repertoires were released in a freely available public database meant as a resource for research on the immune response to SARS-CoV-2. Samples came from the ongoing ImmuneRACE study (first 160 participants) plus 1,254 subjects from 6 global collaborators. A de-identified subject ID, COVID-19 status, age in years and sex were almost always included in the sample metadata. Where available, HLA class I and class II types were taken from metadata supplied by the sample provider and were not determined by assay-based typing. What the study reported, not specific to this receptor: The quantity of clinical and demographic metadata differed by source and by participant and was supplied without curation.

In the prospective study, participants were roughly 18 to 89 years old, resided in about two dozen geographic areas of the United States, and were enrolled through a virtual design. Cohort assignment in the prospective study relied on participant-reported clinical history from a screening survey and a study questionnaire. Recovered participants in ImmuneRACE Cohort 3 were defined by two consecutive negative NP/OP PCR tests, clearance by a healthcare professional, or resolution of symptoms. In the prospective study, mobile phlebotomists collected whole blood, serum and a nasopharyngeal or oropharyngeal swab from each participant. Participants in the prospective study had the option to provide additional blood draws and questionnaires over a roughly two-month period. Prospective study blood samples were shipped either frozen or at room temperature before DNA extraction. TCRbeta CDR3 regions were amplified from genomic DNA using the immunoSEQ Assay, a bias-controlled multiplex PCR. From the authors' description of their analysis: Nucleated cell counts per sample were estimated from amplification of reference gene primers within the assay. To quantify the absolute abundance of each unique TCRbeta CDR3 rearrangement, sequence reads were collapsed and filtered. For each sample, productive Simpson clonality was calculated as the square root of Simpson's diversity index across productive rearrangements. Here the immuneACCESS table is served through TCRdb, limited to in-frame sequences with V and J called. Missing clones are a known gap in these copies; in checked studies unresolved V genes cover under half, and the rest lacks a known reason. The D gene and trimming were derived from the DNA, and the V and J assignments and clone size from that table. Across this sample there are fewer than 400,000 clones, with 85% to 90% seen only once. The ten largest clonotypes hold 4% to 5% of the sample.

Unmatched junction bases come to 3, with V trimmed by 6 bases and J by 6 bases. The germline V gene provides CDR1 SGHAT and CDR2 FQNNGV. There are 13 amino acids in the CDR3, from cysteine to phenylalanine inclusive. Of the read, only the CDR3 DNA is kept; its 39 bases are in frame from base 1. Sequenced input: PBMCs or T cells enriched from blood (not recorded which). This TCR was sampled from a man aged 30-40 years who had recovered from COVID-19. Recombination joined TRBV11-2 with TRBJ2-1; 9 middle bases align to TRBD1. The nucleotide sequence is TGTGCCAGCAGGGACAGGGGTGCCAATGAGCAGTTCTTC. Its protein product is CASRDRGANEQFF.